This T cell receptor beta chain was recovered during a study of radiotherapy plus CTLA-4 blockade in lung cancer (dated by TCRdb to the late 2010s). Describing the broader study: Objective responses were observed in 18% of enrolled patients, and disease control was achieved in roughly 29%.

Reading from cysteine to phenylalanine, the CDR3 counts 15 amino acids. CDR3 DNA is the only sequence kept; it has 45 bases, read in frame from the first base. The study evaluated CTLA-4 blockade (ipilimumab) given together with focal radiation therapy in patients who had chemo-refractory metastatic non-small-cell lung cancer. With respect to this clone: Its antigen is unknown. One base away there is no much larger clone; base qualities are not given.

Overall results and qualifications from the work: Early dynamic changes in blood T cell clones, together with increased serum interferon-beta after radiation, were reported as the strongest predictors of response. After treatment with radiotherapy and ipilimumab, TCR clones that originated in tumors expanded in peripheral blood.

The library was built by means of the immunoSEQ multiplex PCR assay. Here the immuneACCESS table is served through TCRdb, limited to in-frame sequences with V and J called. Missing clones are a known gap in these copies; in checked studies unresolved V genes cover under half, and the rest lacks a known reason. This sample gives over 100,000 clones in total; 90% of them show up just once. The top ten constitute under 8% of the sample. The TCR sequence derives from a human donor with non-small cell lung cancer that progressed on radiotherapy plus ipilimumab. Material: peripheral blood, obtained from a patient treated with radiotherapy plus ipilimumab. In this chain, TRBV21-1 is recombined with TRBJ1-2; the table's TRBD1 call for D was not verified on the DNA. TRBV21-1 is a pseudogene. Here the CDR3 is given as CASSKAPRGHYGYTF. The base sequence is TGTGCCAGCAGCAAAGCGCCCAGGGGGCACTATGGCTACACCTTC.